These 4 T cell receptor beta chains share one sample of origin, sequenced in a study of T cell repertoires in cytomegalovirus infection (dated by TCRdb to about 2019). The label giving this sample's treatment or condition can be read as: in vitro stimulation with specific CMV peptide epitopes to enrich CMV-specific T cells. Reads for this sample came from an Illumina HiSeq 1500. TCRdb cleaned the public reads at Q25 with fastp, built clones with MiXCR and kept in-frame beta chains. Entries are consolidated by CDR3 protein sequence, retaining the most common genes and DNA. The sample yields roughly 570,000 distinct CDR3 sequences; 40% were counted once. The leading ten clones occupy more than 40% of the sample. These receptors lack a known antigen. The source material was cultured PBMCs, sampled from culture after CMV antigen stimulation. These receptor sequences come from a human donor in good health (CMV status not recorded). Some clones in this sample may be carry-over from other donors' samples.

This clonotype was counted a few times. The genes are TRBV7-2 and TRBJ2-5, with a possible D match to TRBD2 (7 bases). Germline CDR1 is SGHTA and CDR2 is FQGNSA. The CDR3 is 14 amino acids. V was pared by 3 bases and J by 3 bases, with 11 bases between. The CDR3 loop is CASSFGGGEETQYF. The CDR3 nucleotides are TGTGCCAGCAGCTTTGGAGGGGGGGAAGAGACCCAGTACTTC.

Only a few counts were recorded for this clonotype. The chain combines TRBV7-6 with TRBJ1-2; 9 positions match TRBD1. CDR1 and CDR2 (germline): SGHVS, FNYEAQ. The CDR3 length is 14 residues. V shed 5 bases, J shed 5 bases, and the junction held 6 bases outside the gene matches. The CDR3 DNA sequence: TGTGCCAGCAGCGAAACAGGGGGCTATTATGGCTACACCTTC. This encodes CASSETGGYYGYTF.

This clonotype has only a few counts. The CDR3, as DNA: TGCGCCAGCAGCCAAGATGGCGGGACAGGAGGTTCACCCCTCCACTTT. Its translation is CASSQDGGTGGSPLHF. V is TRBV4-1 and J is TRBJ1-6, with TRBD1 matching 8 bases. V gave up 0 bases and J gave up 9 bases; unmatched junction bases: 7. The V gene's germline CDR1 is MGHRA and CDR2 YSYEKL. This CDR3 is built from 16 residues.

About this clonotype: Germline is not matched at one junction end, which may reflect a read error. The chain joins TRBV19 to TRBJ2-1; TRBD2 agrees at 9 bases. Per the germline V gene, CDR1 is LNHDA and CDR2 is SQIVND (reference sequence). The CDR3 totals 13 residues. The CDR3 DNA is TGTGCCAGTAGTAACGGACTAGCGCATTCCCCCTATTTC. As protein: CASSNGLAHSPYF.